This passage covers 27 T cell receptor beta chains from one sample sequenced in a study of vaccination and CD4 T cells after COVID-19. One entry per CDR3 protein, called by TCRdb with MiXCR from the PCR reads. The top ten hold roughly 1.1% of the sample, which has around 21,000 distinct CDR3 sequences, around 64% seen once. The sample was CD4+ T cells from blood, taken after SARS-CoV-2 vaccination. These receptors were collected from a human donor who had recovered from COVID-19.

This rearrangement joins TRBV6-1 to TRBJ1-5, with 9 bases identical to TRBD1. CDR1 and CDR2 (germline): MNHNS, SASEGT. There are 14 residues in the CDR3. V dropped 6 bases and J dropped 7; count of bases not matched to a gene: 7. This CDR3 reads CASSRDRVVQPQHF. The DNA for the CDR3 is TGTGCCAGCAGCCGGGACAGGGTGGTACAGCCCCAGCATTTT.

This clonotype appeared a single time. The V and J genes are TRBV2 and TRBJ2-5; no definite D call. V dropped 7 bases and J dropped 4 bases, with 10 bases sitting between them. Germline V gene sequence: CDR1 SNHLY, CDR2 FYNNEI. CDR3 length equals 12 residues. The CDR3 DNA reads TGTGCCAGCACCCCGGATGGAGAGACCCAGTACTTC. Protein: CASTPDGETQYF.

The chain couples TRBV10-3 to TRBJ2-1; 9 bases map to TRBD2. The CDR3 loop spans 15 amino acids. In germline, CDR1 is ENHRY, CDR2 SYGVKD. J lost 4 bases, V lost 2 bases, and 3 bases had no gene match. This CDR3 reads CAISEGLAQYNEQFF. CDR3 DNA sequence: TGTGCCATCAGTGAGGGACTAGCGCAATACAATGAGCAGTTCTTC.

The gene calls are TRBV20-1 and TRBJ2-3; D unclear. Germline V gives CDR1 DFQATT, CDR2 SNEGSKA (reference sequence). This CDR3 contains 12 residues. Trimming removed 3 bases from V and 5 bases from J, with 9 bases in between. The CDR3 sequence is CSASPKKDTQYF. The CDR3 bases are TGCAGTGCTAGCCCGAAGAAAGATACGCAGTATTTT.

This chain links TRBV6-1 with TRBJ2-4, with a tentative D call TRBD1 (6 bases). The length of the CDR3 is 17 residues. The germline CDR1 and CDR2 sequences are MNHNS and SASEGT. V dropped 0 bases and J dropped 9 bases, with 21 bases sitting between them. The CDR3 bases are TGTGCCAGCAGTGAAGCGGTAGGGGACATCTCTTGGGCCATTCAGTACTTC. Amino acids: CASSEAVGDISWAIQYF.

The CDR3 is CASSLKLQTHPGELFF. CDR3 coding DNA: TGTGCCAGCAGCTTAAAACTCCAGACGCACCCCGGGGAGCTGTTTTTT. V usage is TRBV7-8 and J usage is TRBJ2-2, with unresolved D. V was shortened by 2 bases and J by 6 bases, with 16 bases between the two germline ends. This CDR3 is built from 16 residues. The V gene's germline CDR1 is SGHVS and CDR2 FQNEAQ.

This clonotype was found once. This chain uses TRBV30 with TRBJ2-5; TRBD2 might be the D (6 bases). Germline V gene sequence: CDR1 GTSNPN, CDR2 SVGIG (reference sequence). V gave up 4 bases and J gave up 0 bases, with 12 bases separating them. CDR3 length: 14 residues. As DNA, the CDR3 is TGTGCCTGGATCCTGGCGGGGAACCAAGAGACCCAGTACTTC. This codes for CAWILAGNQETQYF.

CDR3 in amino acids: CASKVGGDGYTF. DNA of the CDR3: TGTGCCAGCAAAGTCGGGGGCGATGGCTACACCTTC. The gene calls are TRBV2 and TRBJ1-2, with TRBD1 as a possible D gene (6 bases). The CDR3 extends over 12 amino acids. Germline CDR1 SNHLY, CDR2 FYNNEI. V lost 7 bases to trimming and J lost 6 bases, with 12 bases between them.

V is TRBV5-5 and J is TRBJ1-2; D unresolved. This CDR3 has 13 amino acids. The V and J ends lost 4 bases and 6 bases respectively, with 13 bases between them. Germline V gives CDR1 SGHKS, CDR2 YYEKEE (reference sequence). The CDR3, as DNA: TGTGCCAGCAGCCCCTCAATCTTGGATGGCTACACCTTC. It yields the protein CASSPSILDGYTF.

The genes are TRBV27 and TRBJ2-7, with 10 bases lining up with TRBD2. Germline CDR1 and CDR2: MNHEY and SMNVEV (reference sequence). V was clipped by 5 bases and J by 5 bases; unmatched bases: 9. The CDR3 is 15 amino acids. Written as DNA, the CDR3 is TGTGCCAGCAGTACCCTAGCGGGAGCCTACCACGAGCAGTACTTC. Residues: CASSTLAGAYHEQYF.

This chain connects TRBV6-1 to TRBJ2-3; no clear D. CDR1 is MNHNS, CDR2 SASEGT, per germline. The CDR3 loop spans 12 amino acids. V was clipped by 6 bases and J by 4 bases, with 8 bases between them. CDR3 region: CASRPSPDTQYF. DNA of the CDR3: TGTGCCAGCAGACCCAGCCCAGATACGCAGTATTTT.

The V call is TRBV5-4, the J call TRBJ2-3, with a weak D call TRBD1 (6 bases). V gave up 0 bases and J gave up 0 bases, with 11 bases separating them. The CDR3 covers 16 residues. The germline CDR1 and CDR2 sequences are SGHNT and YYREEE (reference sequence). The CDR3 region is CASSLGGGLSTDTQYF. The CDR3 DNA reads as TGTGCCAGCAGCTTGGGTGGGGGCCTCAGCACAGATACGCAGTATTTT. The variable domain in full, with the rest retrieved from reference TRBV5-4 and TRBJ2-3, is ETGVTQSPTHLIKTRGQQVTLRCSSQSGHNTVSWYQQALGQGPQFIFQYYREEENGRGNFPPRFSGLQFPNYSSELNVNALELDDSALYLCASSLGGGLSTDTQYFGPGTRLTVL.

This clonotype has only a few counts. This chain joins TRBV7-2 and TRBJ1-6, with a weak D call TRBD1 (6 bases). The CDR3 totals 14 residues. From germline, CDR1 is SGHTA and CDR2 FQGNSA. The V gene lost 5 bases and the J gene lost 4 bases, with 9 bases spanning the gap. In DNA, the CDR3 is TGTGCCAGCAGCCGAACAGGGTATAATTCACCCCTCCACTTT. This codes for CASSRTGYNSPLHF.

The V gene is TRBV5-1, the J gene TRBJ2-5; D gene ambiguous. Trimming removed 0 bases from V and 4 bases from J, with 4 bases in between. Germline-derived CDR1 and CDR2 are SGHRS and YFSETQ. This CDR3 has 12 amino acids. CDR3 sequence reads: CASSLVAETQYF. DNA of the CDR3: TGCGCCAGCAGCTTGGTAGCAGAGACCCAGTACTTC.

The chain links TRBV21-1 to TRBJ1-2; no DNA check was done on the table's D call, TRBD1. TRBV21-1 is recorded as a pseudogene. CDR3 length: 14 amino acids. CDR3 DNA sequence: TGTGCCAGCAGCAAAGGGACAGGGAATAATGGCTACACCTTC. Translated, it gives CASSKGTGNNGYTF.

This CDR3 is CASRSIRNYNEQFF. The CDR3 DNA sequence: TGTGCCAGCAGGTCCATTAGGAACTACAATGAGCAGTTCTTC. This chain links TRBV11-2 with TRBJ2-1; D is uncertain. The V end was cut by 6 bases, the J end by 3 bases, with 12 bases between. This CDR3 comprises 14 residues. The germline V gene has CDR1 SGHAT and CDR2 FQNNGV.

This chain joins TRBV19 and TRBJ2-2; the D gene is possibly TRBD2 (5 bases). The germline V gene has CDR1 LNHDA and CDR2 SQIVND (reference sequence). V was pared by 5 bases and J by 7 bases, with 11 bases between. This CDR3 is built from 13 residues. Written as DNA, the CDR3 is TGTGCCAGTAGTGTTGAGGGCGGCGGGGAGCTGTTTTTT. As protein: CASSVEGGGELFF.

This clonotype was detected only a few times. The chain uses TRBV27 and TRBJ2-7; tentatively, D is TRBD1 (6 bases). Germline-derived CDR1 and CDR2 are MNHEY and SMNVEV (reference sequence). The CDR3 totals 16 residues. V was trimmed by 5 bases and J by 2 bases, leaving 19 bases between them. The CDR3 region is CASSPILRQVAYEQYF. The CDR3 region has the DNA TGTGCCAGCAGTCCAATCTTACGACAGGTTGCCTACGAGCAGTACTTC.

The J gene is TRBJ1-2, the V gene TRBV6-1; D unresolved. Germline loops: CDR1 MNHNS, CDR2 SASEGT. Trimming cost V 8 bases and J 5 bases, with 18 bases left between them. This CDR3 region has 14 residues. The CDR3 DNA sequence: TGTGCCAGCGGACCGCGGCAGCGGCTATATGGCTACACCTTC. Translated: CASGPRQRLYGYTF.

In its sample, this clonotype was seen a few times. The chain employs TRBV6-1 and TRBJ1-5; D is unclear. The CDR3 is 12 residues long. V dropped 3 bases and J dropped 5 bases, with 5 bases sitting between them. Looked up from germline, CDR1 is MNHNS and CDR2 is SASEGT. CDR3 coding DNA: TGTGCCAGCAGTGATGGGGATCAGCCCCAGCATTTT. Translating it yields CASSDGDQPQHF.

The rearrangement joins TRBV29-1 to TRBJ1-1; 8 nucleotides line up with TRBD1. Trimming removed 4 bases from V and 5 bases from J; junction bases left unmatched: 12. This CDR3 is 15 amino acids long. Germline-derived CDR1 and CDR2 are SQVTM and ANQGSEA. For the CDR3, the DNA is TGCAGCGTTGGGCCAGGGGGCGCGGGGTGGACTGAAGCTTTCTTT. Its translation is CSVGPGGAGWTEAFF. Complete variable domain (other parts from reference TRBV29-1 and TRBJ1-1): SAVISQKPSRDICQRGTSLTIQCQVDSQVTMMFWYRQQPGQSLTLIATANQGSEATYESGFVIDKFPISRPNLTFSTLTVSNMSPEDSSIYLCSVGPGGAGWTEAFFGQGTRLTVV.

CDR3 nucleotide sequence: TGTGCCAGCAGTAAGACAGGGTGGGTTAATTCACCCCTCCACTTT. This codes for CASSKTGWVNSPLHF. The chain combines TRBV6-1 with TRBJ1-6, with 7 bases identical to TRBD1. The junction had 7 bases not matched to a gene; V was cut back by 5 bases and J by 6 bases. The CDR3 sequence is 15 residues long. Germline V gives CDR1 MNHNS, CDR2 SASEGT.

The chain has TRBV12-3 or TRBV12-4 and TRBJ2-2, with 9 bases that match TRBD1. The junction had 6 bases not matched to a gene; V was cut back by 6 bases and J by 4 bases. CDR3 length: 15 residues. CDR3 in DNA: TGTGCCAGCAGCCGGACAGGGGCGCTCACCGGGGAGCTGTTTTTT. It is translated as CASSRTGALTGELFF.

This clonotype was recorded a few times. The CDR3 loop reads CASRGPYSNQPQHF. The CDR3 nucleotides are TGTGCCAGCAGGGGCCCGTATAGCAATCAGCCCCAGCATTTT. The chain recombines TRBV28 with TRBJ1-5; no clear D gene. The CDR3 has 14 amino acids. CDR1 MDHEN and CDR2 SYDVKM come from the germline V gene. The V end was cut by 6 bases, the J end by 0 bases, with 9 bases between.

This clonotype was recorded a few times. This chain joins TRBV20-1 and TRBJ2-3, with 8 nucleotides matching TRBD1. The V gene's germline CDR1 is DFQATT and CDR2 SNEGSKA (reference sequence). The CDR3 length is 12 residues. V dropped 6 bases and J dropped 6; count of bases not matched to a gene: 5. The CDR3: CSAQDRADTQYF. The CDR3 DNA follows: TGCAGTGCACAGGACAGGGCGGATACGCAGTATTTT.

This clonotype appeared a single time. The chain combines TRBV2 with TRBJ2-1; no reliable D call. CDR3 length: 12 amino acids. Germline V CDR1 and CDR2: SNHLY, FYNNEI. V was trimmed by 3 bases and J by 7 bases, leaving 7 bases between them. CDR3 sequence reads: CASSDQPNEQFF. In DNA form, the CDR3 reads TGTGCCAGCAGTGACCAACCAAATGAGCAGTTCTTC.

This CDR3 is CASSLGVGQGAYEQYF. CDR3 coding DNA: TGTGCCAGCAGCTTAGGGGTTGGACAGGGGGCCTACGAGCAGTACTTC. The chain links TRBV7-8 to TRBJ2-7; 10 bases fit TRBD1. CDR3 size: 16 residues. Germline CDR1 and CDR2: SGHVS and FQNEAQ. Trimming removed 1 base from V and 2 bases from J; junction bases left unmatched: 5.